Sequencing of this TCR beta chain was carried out in a study of CD8+CD57+ T cells in acquired aplastic anemia. Study context: Recorded DNA amounts for sorted CD4+ and CD8+ cells had an average of 3.2 ug.

TCR beta VDJ and CDR3 profiling used genomic DNA as template. Using its own MiXCR run on the reads, TCRdb lists one record per CDR3 protein. Counted here are around 150,000 distinct CDR3 sequences, 41% occurring once; the ten biggest clones make up 6.5% to 10%. Points from the study as a whole: No significant difference in CD8+ Simpson's diversity was found between patients and controls.

Per germline, CDR1 SGHRS and CDR2 YFSETQ. The germline V and J ends were trimmed by 5 bases and 4 bases, with 13 bases remaining between them. CDR3 size: 13 residues. Many counts were recorded for this clonotype. Antigen: not known. This TCR was recovered from a human donor in good health, serving as a control. V is TRBV5-1 and J is TRBJ2-7; a weak D match, TRBD1 (5 bases). The sample taken for sequencing was sorted CD4+, CD8+, or CD8+CD57+ T cells (not recorded which) from PBMCs. CDR3 amino acids: CASRRDRAYEQYF. The CDR3 DNA is TGCGCCAGCAGACGCGACAGAGCATACGAGCAGTACTTC.